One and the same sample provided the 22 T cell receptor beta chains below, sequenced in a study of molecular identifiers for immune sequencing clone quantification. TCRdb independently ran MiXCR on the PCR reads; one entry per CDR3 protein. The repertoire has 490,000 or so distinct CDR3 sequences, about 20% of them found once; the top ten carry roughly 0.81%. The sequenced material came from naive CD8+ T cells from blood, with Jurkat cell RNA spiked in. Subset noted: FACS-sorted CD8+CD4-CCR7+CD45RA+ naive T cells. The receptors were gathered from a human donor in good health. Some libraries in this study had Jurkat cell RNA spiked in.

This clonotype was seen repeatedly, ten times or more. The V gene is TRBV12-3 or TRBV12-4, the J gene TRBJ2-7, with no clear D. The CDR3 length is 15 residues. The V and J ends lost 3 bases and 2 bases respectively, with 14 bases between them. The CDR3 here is CASSFQMAATYEQYF. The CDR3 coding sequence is TGTGCCAGCAGTTTTCAAATGGCAGCAACCTACGAGCAGTACTTC.

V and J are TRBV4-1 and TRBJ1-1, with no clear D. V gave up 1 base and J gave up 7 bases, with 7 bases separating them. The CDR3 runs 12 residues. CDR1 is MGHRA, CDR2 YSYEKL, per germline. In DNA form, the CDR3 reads TGCGCCAGCAGCCAAGGGTCCAGTGAAGCTTTCTTT. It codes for CASSQGSSEAFF.

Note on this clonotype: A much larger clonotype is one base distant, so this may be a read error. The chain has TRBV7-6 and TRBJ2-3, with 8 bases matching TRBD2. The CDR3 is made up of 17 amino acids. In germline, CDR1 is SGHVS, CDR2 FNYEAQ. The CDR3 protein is CASSSRLGGGWADTQCF. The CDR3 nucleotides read TGTGCCAGCAGCTCCCGACTCGGCGGGGGGTGGGCAGATACGCAGTGTTTT.

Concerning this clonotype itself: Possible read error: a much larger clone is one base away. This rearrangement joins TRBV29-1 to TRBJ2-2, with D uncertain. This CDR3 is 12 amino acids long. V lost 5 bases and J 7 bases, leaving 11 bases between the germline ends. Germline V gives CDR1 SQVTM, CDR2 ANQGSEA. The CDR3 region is CSVSVLLGELFF. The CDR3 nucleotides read TGCAGCGTTTCTGTTCTACTCGGGGAGCTGTTTTTT.

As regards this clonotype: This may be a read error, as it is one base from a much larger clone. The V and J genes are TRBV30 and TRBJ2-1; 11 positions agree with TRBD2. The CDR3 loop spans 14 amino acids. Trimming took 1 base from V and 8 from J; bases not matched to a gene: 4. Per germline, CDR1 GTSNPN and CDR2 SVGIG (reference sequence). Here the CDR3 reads CAWSELAGVDEQFF. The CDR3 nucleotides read TGTGCCTGGAGTGAACTAGCGGGGGTAGATGAGCAGTTCTTC.

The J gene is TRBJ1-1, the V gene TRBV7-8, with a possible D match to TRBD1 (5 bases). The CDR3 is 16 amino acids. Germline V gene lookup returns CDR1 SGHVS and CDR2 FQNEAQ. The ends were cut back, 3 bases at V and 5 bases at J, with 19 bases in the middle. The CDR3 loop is CASSFPKGLPGTEAFF. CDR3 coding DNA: TGTGCCAGCAGCTTCCCGAAGGGGCTACCAGGGACTGAAGCTTTCTTT.

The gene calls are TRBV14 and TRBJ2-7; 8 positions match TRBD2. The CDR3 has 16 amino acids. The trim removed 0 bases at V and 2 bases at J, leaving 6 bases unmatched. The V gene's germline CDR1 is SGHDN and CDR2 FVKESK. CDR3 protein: CASSQDIGGGTYEQYF. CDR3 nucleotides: TGTGCCAGCAGCCAAGATATCGGCGGGGGGACCTACGAGCAGTACTTC.

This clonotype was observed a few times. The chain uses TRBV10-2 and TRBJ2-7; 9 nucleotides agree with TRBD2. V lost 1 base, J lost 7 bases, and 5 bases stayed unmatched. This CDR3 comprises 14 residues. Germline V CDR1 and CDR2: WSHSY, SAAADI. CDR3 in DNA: TGCGCCAGCAGTGAGTTCGGCAGCGGGGGGGAGCAGTACTTC. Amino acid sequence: CASSEFGSGGEQYF.

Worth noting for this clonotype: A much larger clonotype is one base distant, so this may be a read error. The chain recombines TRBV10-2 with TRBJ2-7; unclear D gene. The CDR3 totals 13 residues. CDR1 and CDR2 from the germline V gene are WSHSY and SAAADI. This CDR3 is CASSVGSQYEQCF. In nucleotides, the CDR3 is TGCGCCAGCAGTGTTGGCAGCCAGTACGAGCAGTGCTTC.

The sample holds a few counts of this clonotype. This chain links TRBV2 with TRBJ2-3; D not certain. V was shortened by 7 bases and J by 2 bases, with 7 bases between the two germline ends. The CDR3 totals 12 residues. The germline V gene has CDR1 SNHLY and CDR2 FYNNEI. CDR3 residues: CASIRPTDTQYF. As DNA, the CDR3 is TGTGCCAGCATTAGGCCCACAGATACGCAGTATTTT.

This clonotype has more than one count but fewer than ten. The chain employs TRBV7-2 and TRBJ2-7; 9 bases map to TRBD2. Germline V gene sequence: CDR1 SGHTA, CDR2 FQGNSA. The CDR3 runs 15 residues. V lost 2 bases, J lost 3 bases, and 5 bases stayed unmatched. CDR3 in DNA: TGTGCCAGCAGCTTACTTAGCGGGGGTTACTACGAGCAGTACTTC. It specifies CASSLLSGGYYEQYF.

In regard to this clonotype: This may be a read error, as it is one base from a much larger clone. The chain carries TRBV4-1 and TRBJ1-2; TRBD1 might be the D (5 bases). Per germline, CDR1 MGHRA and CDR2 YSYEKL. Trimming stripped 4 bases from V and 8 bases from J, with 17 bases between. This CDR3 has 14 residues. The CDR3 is CASSRGAGLRGYTF. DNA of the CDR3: TGCGCCAGCAGCCGAGGGGCAGGGTTGCGGGGCTACACCTTC.

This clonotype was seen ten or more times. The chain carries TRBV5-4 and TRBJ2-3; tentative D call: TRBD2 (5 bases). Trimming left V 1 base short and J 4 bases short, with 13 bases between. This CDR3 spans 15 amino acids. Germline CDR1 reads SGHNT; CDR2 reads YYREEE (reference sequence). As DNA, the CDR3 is TGTGCCAGCAGCTTGCCGGGGAAGATGTCAGATACGCAGTATTTT. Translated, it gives CASSLPGKMSDTQYF.

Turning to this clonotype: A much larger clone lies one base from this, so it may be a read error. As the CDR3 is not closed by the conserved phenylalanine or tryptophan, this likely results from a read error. The CDR3 loop reads CASSLWTGLASNTEAFS. CDR3 bases: TGTGCCAGCAGCTTATGGACAGGGCTAGCTTCGAACACTGAAGCTTTCTCT. This chain connects TRBV7-8 to TRBJ1-1; TRBD1 matches 8 bases. Germline assignment: CDR1 SGHVS and CDR2 FQNEAQ. V shed 2 bases, J shed 1 base, and the junction held 9 bases outside the gene matches. This CDR3 is 17 amino acids long.

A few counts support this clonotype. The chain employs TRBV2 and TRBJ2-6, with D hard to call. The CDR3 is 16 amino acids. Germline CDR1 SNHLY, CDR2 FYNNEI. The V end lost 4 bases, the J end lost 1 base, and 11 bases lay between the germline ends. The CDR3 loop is CASSGDRVSGANVLTF. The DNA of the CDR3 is TGTGCCAGCAGTGGCGATAGGGTGTCTGGGGCCAACGTCCTGACTTTC.

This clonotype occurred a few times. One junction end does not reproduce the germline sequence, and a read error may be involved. The CDR3 region is CAWSRGETSGGQEAQYF. The DNA for the CDR3 is TGTGCCTGGAGCAGGGGCGAGACTAGCGGGGGACAAGAGGCCCAGTACTTC. This chain links TRBV30 with TRBJ2-5; TRBD2 agrees at 12 bases. This CDR3 region has 17 residues. From germline, CDR1 is GTSNPN and CDR2 SVGIG (reference sequence).

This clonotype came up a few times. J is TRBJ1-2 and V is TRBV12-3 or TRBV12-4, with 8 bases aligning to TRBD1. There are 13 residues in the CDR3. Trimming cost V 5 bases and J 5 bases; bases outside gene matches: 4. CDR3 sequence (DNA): TGTGCCAGCAGTAATGGACAGGGATATGGCTACACCTTC. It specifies CASSNGQGYGYTF.

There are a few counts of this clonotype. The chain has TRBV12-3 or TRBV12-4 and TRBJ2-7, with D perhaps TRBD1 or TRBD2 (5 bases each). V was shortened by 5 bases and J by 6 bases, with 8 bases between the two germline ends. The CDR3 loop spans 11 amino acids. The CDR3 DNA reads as TGTGCCAGCAGTGGGGGTGGCGAGCAGTACTTC. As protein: CASSGGGEQYF.

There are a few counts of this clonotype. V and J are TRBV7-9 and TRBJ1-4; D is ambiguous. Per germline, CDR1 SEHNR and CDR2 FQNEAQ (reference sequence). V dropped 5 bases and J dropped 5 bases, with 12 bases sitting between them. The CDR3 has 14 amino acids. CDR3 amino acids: CASSGGSRNEKLFF. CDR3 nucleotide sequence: TGTGCCAGCAGCGGTGGTAGCAGAAATGAAAAACTGTTTTTT.

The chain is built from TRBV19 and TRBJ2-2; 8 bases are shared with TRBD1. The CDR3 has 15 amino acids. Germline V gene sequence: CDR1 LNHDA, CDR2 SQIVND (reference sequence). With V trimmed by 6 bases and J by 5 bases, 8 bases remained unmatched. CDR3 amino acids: CASRHRDRSTGELFF. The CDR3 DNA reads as TGTGCCAGTAGACACCGGGACAGGTCTACCGGGGAGCTGTTTTTT.

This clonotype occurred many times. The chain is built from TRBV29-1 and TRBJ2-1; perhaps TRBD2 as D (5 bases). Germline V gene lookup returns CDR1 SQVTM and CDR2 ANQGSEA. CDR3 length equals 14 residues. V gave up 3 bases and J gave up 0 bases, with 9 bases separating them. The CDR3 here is CSVESGYSYNEQFF. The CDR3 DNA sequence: TGCAGCGTTGAGTCGGGGTACTCCTACAATGAGCAGTTCTTC.

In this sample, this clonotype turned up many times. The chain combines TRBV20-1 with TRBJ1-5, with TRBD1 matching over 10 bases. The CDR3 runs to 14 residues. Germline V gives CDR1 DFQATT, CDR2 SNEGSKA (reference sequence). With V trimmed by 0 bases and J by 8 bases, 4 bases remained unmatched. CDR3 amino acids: CSAREDRGSEPQHF. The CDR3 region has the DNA TGCAGTGCTAGAGAGGACAGGGGGAGTGAGCCCCAGCATTTT.